The entry below describes one T cell receptor beta chain. Antigen specificity is unknown. The PCR ran on 60 Vbeta and 13 Jbeta primers. Profiling relied on immunoSEQ multiplex PCR, and the TCRdb table lists in-frame clones only, not all of them. The sample yields over 120,000 clones, around two thirds seen once. This sample was included in a study of cytomegalovirus exposure and HLA in healthy donors. General study findings and limits: Researchers catalogued some 160 TCR beta chains as cytomegalovirus-associated.

The sequenced sample consisted of PBMCs. The source of this sequence is a woman aged 60-70 years in good health and CMV-seropositive.

The CDR3 here is CASSEAGGTKGTDTQYF. The DNA of the CDR3 is TGTGCCAGCAGTGAAGCTGGGGGCACAAAGGGCACAGATACGCAGTATTTT. This chain joins TRBV2 and TRBJ2-3, with a possible D match to TRBD1 (6 bases). Germline-derived CDR1 and CDR2 are SNHLY and FYNNEI. CDR3 length: 17 amino acids. V was pared by 0 bases and J by 1 base, with 14 bases between. Full variable domain (outside the CDR3, taken from reference TRBV2 and TRBJ2-3): EPEVTQTPSHQVTQMGQEVILRCVPISNHLYFYWYRQILGQKVEFLVSFYNNEISEKSEIFDDQFSVERPDGSNFTLKIRSTKLEDSAMYFCASSEAGGTKGTDTQYFGPGTRLTVL.